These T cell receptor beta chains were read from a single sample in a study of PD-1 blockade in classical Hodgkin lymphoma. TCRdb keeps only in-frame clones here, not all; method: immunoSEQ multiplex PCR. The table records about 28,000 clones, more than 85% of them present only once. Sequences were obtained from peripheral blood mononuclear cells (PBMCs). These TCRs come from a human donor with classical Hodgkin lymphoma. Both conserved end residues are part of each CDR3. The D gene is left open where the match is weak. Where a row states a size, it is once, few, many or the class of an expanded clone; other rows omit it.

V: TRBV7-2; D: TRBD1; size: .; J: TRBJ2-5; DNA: TGTGCCAGCAGCGCTTTCGAATCGGACAGGGTGCGGGAGACCCAGTACTTC; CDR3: CASSAFESDRVRETQYF
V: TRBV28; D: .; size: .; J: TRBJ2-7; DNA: TGTGCCAGCAGGAAGACCGGTGAGGCCTACGAGCAGTACTTC; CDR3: CASRKTGEAYEQYF
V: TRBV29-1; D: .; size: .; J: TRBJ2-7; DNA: TGCAGCGTGGAAGCCCAAACAGGTTACGAGCAGTACTTC; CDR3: CSVEAQTGYEQYF
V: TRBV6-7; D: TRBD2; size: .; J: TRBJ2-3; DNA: TGTGCCAGCAGTTACCCCTCCTTGTTACTAGCGGGAGTGGATACGCAGTATTTT; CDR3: CASSYPSLLLAGVDTQYF
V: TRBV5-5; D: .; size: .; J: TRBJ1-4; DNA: TGTGCCAGCAGCCTACAGGGAGATGAAAAACTGTTTTTT; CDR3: CASSLQGDEKLFF
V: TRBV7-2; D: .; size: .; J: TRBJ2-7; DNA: TGTGCCAGCAGCTTAATGGGGCTAGCGACCTACGAGCAGTACTTC; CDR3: CASSLMGLATYEQYF
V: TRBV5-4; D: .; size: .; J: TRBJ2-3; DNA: TGTGCCAGCAGCCCGGGGGTCGGTCGAGGGGTGGATACGCAGTATTTT; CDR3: CASSPGVGRGVDTQYF
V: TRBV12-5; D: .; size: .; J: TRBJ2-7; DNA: TGTGCTAGTGGTTTGGTAATCGGGACAAACGCCTACGAGCAGTACTTC; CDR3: CASGLVIGTNAYEQYF
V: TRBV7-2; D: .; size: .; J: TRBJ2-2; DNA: TGTGCCAGCAGCCCAGTGGGGGCGACCGGGGAGCTGTTTTTT; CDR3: CASSPVGATGELFF
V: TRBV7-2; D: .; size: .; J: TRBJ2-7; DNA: TGTGCCAGCAGCTTAAGGCGGGCGGGAGAGCAGTACTTC; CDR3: CASSLRRAGEQYF
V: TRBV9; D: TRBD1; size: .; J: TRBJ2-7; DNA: TGTGCCAGCAGCTCCCGGACAGGAACCTACGAGCAGTACTTC; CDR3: CASSSRTGTYEQYF
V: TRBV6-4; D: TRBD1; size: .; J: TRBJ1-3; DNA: TGTGCCAGGCAGGGGGCGTTCACAAAAGGAAACACCATATATTTT; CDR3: CARQGAFTKGNTIYF
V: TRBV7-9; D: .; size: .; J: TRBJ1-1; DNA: TGTGCCAGCAGCTTAGACAGAACCATGAACACTGAAGCTTTCTTT; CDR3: CASSLDRTMNTEAFF
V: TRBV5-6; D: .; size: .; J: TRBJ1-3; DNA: TGTGCCAGCAGCCCGGGACTGCGCGCCCTCCTCTCTGGAAACACCATATATTTT; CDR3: CASSPGLRALLSGNTIYF
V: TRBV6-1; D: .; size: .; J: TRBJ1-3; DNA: TGTGCCAGCATACTAGGGAGCTCTGGAAACACCATATATTTT; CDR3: CASILGSSGNTIYF
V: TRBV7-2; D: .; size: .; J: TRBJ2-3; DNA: TGTGCCAGCAGCTTGGACACAGATACGCAGTATTTT; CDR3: CASSLDTDTQYF
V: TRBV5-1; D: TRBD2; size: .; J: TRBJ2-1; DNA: TGCGCCAGCAGCCTGCGACTAGCGGGAGGGGAGGGTGAGCAGTTCTTC; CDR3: CASSLRLAGGEGEQFF
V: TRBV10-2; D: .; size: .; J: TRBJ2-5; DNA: TGCGCCAGCAGTGAATCAGAGACCCAGTACTTC; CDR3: CASSESETQYF
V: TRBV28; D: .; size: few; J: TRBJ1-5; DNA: TGTGCCAGCAGTTTATCTTGGTTTGGCAATCAGCCCCAGCATTTT; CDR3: CASSLSWFGNQPQHF
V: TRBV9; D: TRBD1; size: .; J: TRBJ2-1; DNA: TGTGCCAGCAGCCTTGGACAGGGCTACAATGAGCAGTTCTTC; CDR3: CASSLGQGYNEQFF
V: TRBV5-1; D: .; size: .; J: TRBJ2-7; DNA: TGCGCCAGCAGCTATGGACAGCCCTCCTACGAGCAGTACTTC; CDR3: CASSYGQPSYEQYF
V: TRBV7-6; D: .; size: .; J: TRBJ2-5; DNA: TGTGCCAGCAGCGTAGTAGGAGGGTCCCAGGCGATCCAGTACTTC; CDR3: CASSVVGGSQAIQYF
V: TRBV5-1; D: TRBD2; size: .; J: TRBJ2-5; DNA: TGCGCCAGCAGCTTCGTTCTGAGCGGGAGCGATAAGACCCAGTACTTC; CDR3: CASSFVLSGSDKTQYF
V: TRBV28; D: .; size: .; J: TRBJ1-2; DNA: TGTGCCAGCACCATCGCGACAGGTGGAGTAAATGGCTACACCTTC; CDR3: CASTIATGGVNGYTF
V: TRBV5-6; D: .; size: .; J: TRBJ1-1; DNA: TGTGCCAGCAGCGCCCCAGGGTATACTGAAGCTTTCTTT; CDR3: CASSAPGYTEAFF
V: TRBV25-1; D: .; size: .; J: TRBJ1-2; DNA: TGTGCCAGCAATAGGGTTGGGTATGGCTACACCTTC; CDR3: CASNRVGYGYTF
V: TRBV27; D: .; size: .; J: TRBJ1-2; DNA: TGTGCCAGCAGTTTATCCCTCTTTTTAGGGGGGAGAGGCCCCTATGGCTACACCTTC; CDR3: CASSLSLFLGGRGPYGYTF
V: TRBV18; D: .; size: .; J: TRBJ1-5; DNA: TGTGCCAGCTCAGAGGGACGGAATAGCAATCAGCCCCAGCATTTT; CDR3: CASSEGRNSNQPQHF
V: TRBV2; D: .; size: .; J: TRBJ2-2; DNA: TGTGCCAGCCATCCGGGATCGAACACCGGGGAGCTGTTTTTT; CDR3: CASHPGSNTGELFF
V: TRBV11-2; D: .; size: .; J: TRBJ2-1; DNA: TGTGCCAGCAGCCAGATACGGCGAGTGGGCAATGAGCAGTTCTTC; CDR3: CASSQIRRVGNEQFF
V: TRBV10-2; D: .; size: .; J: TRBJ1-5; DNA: TGCGCCAGCAGTGAGCCTGGGGGAGGGCCCAATCAGCCCCAGCATTTT; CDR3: CASSEPGGGPNQPQHF
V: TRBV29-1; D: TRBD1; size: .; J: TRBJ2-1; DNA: TGCAGCGTTGACGGGACAGGGGGCTTTGAGCAGTTCTTC; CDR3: CSVDGTGGFEQFF
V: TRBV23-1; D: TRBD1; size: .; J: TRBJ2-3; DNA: TGCGCCAGCAGTTCCGGGACAGGGAATATTTTAGATACGCAGTATTTT; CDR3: CASSSGTGNILDTQYF
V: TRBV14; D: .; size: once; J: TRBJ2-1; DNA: TGTGCCAGCAGCCAGTCGGGATATGAGCAGTTCTTC; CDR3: CASSQSGYEQFF
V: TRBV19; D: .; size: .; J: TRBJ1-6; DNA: TGTGCCAGTAGTATAGTGGCGCGGGGTTCACCCCTCCACTTT; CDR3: CASSIVARGSPLHF
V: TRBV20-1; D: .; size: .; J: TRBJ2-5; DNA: TGCAGTGCTAGCTTCGGAGAGACCCAGTACTTC; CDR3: CSASFGETQYF
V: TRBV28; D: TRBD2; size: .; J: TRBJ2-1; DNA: TGTGCCAGCAGCCTCCTAGCGGAGTCCTACAATGAGCAGTTCTTC; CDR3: CASSLLAESYNEQFF
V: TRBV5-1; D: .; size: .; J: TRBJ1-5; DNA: TGCGCCAGCCGAGTTAATAGCAATCAGCCCCAGCATTTT; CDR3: CASRVNSNQPQHF
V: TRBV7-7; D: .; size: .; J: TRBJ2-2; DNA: TGTGCCAGCAGCCGCGCGGGATCCATGGCGGAGCTGTTTTTT; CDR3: CASSRAGSMAELFF
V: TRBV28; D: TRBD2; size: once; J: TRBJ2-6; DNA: TGTGCCAGCAGTTTGGTCGGACTAGCGGGGGTCTCTGGGGCCAACGTCCTGACTTTC; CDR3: CASSLVGLAGVSGANVLTF
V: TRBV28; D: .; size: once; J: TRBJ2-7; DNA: TGTGCCAGCAGTTTCGAATACACCTACGAGCAGTACTTC; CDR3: CASSFEYTYEQYF
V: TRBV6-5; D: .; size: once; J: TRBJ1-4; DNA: TGTGCCAGCAGTTACGGGCAGACAGCAACTAATGAAAAACTGTTTTTT; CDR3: CASSYGQTATNEKLFF
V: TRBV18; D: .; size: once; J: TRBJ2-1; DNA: TGTGCCAGCTCACCAGACGGGACATGGAATGAGCAGTTCTTC; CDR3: CASSPDGTWNEQFF
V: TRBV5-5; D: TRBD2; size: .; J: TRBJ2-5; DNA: TGTGCCAGCAGCTTGCGTTGGGCTAGCGGGACACAAGAGACCCAGTACTTC; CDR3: CASSLRWASGTQETQYF
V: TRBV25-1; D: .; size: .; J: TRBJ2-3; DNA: TGTGCCAGCAGTCCACCAGGCACAGATACGCAGTATTTT; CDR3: CASSPPGTDTQYF
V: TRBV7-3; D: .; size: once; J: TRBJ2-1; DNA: TGTGCCAGCAGCTTAGAGGGAGCCGGCTCCAATGAGCAGTTCTTC; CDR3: CASSLEGAGSNEQFF
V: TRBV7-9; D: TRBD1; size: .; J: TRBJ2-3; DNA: TGTGCCAGCAGCTCCAGACAGGGGGCCGCAGATACGCAGTATTTT; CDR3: CASSSRQGAADTQYF
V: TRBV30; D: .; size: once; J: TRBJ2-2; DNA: TGTGCTACTAGGCAACTCGCGAACACCGGGGAGCTGTTTTTT; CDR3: CATRQLANTGELFF
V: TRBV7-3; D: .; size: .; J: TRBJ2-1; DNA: TGTGCCAGCAGCTCTGATTCTCTAGCGAATGAGCAGTTCTTC; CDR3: CASSSDSLANEQFF
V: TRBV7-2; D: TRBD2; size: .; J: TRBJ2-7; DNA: TGTGCCAGCAGTCCATCCATGGTAGCGGGAATTTACGAGCAGTACTTC; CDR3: CASSPSMVAGIYEQYF
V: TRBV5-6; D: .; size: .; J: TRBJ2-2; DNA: TGTGCCAGCAGCATGACGGGACGTACGAACACCGGGGAGCTGTTTTTT; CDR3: CASSMTGRTNTGELFF
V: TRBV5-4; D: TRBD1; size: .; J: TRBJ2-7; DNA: TGTGCCAGCAGCTCTCACGGACAGGGCTACGAGCAGTACTTC; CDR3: CASSSHGQGYEQYF